This T cell receptor beta chain was identified during a study of cytomegalovirus exposure and HLA in healthy donors (dated by TCRdb to about 2017). Study-wide context: According to an earlier analysis of 587 of the donors, about 170 million T cells yielded over 90 million unique TCR beta sequences and 276 Gb of sequence data. About 320 gigabases of sequencing data and approximately 85 million unique TCR sequences were included in an early release covering over 600 HLA-typed donors. Of the 398 genotyped donors, 65% to 90% fell in the genetic ancestry cluster associated with self-reported Caucasian donors. The study aimed to test whether signatures of past pathogen exposure could be identified by cataloging public T cell receptors. The study used immunosequencing to profile the T cell repertoires of several hundred subjects and linked those repertoires to cytomegalovirus serostatus. In addition to the first cohort of 650 to 800 subjects, a separate validation cohort of approximately 130 different subjects was used. High-throughput TCR immunosequencing, statistical association of individual TCRs with disease status, and machine learning were combined to predict cytomegalovirus infection status. A later analysis re-analyzed previously published TCR beta repertoires from approximately 700 donors and added high-resolution HLA genotyping to study TCR occurrence patterns. The later analysis used no new phenotypic data to find candidate immune exposures, relying instead on TCR beta sequences and their occurrence across donors. To decide whether each TCR beta V gene segment behaved as functional or pseudogenic, an earlier analysis of some 600 of the donors relied on high-throughput TCR beta sequencing. Donor age, sex, ethnicity and CMV serostatus were compiled together with the repertoire data. A later genetic analysis took genome-wide SNP genotypes for about 55% of the roughly 670 donors and used that subset as a discovery cohort. Every discovery cohort repertoire had been produced on one sequencing platform. Both class I and class II loci were covered by HLA typing, at four-digit resolution. The number of donors typed differed by locus, with about 620-630 for A, B, C, DRB1 and DQB1, 522 for DQA1, 606 for DPA1, and some 440 for DPB1. Because of strong linkage in the cohort, four or five DR-DQ haplotypes were treated as single units for association and clustering. Across approximately 400 genotyped donors of the cohort, an average of about 240,000 unique TCR beta nucleotide sequences per donor were sequenced, and roughly 20% of those sequences were non-productive.

The cohort comprised 550 to 700 healthy bone marrow donors. All cohort members were sampled while nominally healthy, although unrecorded immune exposures were likely present. The donor tested CMV seronegative and was one of the 352 seronegative cohort members. Every donor gave a peripheral blood sample, and the peripheral blood mononuclear cells from that sample were used for TCR beta sequencing. The Qiagen DNeasy Blood Extraction Kit was used to extract genomic DNA from the blood cell samples. The method was the immunoSEQ multiplex PCR assay. For the multiplex PCR, a mixture combining 60 forward primers for TCR Vbeta segments and 13 reverse primers for TCR Jbeta segments was used. A multiplex PCR assay on genomic DNA amplified the CDR3 region of rearranged TCR beta genes. The amplified TCR beta libraries were sequenced on the Illumina HiSeq System as 87-base-pair reads. Per the original workflow: In a later analysis, tens of millions of unique TCR beta chains were counted across the 650 to 700 repertoires, and roughly 11 million of these chains were shared by at least two donors. To remove PCR and sequencing errors, raw reads were error-corrected and collapsed into unique sequences using a nearest-neighbor algorithm that merged closely related sequences. Alignment of CDR3 sequences to IMGT reference sequences was used to assign V, D and J gene segments. Each retained sequence needed at least a six-nucleotide match to both a V gene segment and a J gene segment. Rearrangements were called productive when the CDR3 lacked stop codons and stayed in frame with V and J; all others were non-productive. Following IMGT convention, CDR3 was defined as the stretch from the second conserved V-encoded cysteine to the conserved J-encoded phenylalanine. Sequences without an unambiguous match to a single V gene segment were excluded from the earlier analysis of approximately 560 of the donors. An earlier analysis of approximately 590 of the donors called V segments functional above 56.7% productive rearrangements and segregating when the between-donor standard deviation exceeded 5%. A statistical classification framework was developed to diagnose cytomegalovirus status using the catalog of TCR beta chain sequences. V and J gene assignment, in a later analysis, came from comparing TCR nucleotide sequences with IMGT/GENE-DB human TR gene sequences. A later analysis assigned CDR3 sequences and most-parsimonious VDJ recombination scenarios with the TCRdist pipeline. A later analysis defined each TCR beta chain by its CDR3 amino acid sequence plus V-gene family, and excluded reads lacking a unique V-gene family. In a later analysis, nearly 600 highly shared, low-generation-probability nucleotide sequences were removed to address suspected cross-contamination and a sequencing artifact. A later analysis calculated a clonal expansion index for each public chain from normalized within-repertoire ranks of inferred template counts. In a later analysis, generation probabilities were computed using a VDJ recombination model fitted to out-of-frame rearrangements, and the results were checked against IGoR. In a later analysis, hypergeometric tests were used to score TCR-TCR, TCR-HLA and TCR-CMV co-occurrence, with a repertoire-size bias correction applied to TCR pairs. False discovery rates were estimated in a later analysis by permuting HLA or CMV assignments 20 times. A later analysis grouped co-occurring TCRs with DBSCAN, adding TCRdist sequence similarity when clustering within HLA-allele-positive subsets. For co-occurrence clustering, repertoires with fewer than 30,000 or more than 120,000 public chains were excluded, along with a handful of repertoires with anomalous nucleotide sharing. In TCRdb, the immuneACCESS table is reduced to in-frame sequences with V and J assigned. These tables do not hold every clone; where another copy was compared, an unresolved V gene accounts for under half, and the others remain unexplained. D and trimming were read from the DNA, whereas the V and J calls and clone size are those reported in that table. This sample lists 140,000 to 150,000 clones; around three quarters were detected once. The ten largest clones add up to less than 2.5% of the sample.

Relative to germline, V is 4 bases shorter and J is 2 bases shorter, with 12 bases between their ends. The CDR3 starts with the cysteine, ends with the phenylalanine, and has 14 residues. Just CDR3 DNA is preserved here, 42 bases in frame from base 1. In the germline V gene (reference sequence), CDR1 corresponds to SGHNT and CDR2 to YYREEE. For this clone: There is no known antigen for this receptor. Qualities for individual bases were not recorded, and no much larger clone is one base off.

General conclusions and limits of the study: For the cohort, immune exposure information was limited to CMV serostatus. Correlated functional status among segregating V segments might reflect linkage disequilibrium, but an unknown experimental factor could not be ruled out. A later genetic analysis reported fewer N-insertions in productive TCRs among donors in an Asian-associated ancestry cluster than the approximately 700-donor mean. Most TCR sequences were seen in very few donors, while some public TCRs were found in many individuals. In a later analysis, the rate of TCR association differed among HLA loci, with DRB1 alleles having the most associated TCRs and HLA-C alleles having the fewest. Most CMV-associated TCR beta chains appeared to be HLA-restricted in a later analysis, and the HLA associations seemed to be driven largely by CMV exposure. In a later analysis, HLA-associated TCR beta chains were found to be more clonally expanded and to have lower generation probabilities than equally common non-associated chains. In a later analysis, around 15,000 TCR beta sequences were associated with specific HLA alleles at a false discovery rate of 0.05. The study gave a list of about 160 TCR beta chains associated with cytomegalovirus. Presence/absence analyses assumed roughly uniform sequencing depth across donors, an assumption that may not hold. A cluster of highly shared sequence variants was judged likely to represent a technical artifact of the sequencing pipeline. Because some donors lacked HLA typing at each locus, the association tests relied only on the typed subset. According to the authors, the approach could potentially be generalized to other disease states and immunological phenotypes. In an earlier analysis of around 600 of the donors, most TCR beta V segments appeared in productive rearrangements about 90% or about 30% of the time, broadly matching IMGT annotations. When HLA alleles, especially DR and DQ, strongly co-occurred, attributing TCR associations to individual alleles was difficult. According to a later analysis, parvovirus B19, influenza, CMV and Epstein-Barr virus appeared linked to several top co-occurrence clusters. Some IMGT-functional V segments, including TRBV6-2 and TRBV6-3, could not be told apart with the 87-base-pair reads, so those segments were excluded. A further reported finding was that TCR beta sequences accurately predicted the HLA-A and HLA-B alleles for most subjects in the first cohort. Because counts were too low, more than 15 rarely observed V segments, including chromosome 9 orphons, were excluded from the earlier analysis of 587 of the donors. In vitro tests confirmed that a few of the cytomegalovirus-associated TCR beta chains recognize cytomegalovirus antigens. The classifier was reported to diagnose cytomegalovirus status with high specificity and sensitivity in both the original and validation cohorts. V-gene and J-gene trimming of TCR beta chains was associated with a missense DCLRE1C variant in a later genetic analysis, and the association was replicated in an independent cohort. Only TCR beta chains were sequenced in this cohort, and the absence of alpha or paired-chain data limited detectable features.

The specimen was PBMCs. This TCR was sampled from a man aged 35 to 55 in good health and CMV-seronegative. The chain joins TRBV5-4 to TRBJ1-2, with the D gene not clear enough to name. The DNA reads as follows: TGTGCCAGCAGCCGATCAGGCGGGAACTATGGCTACACCTTC. It translates to CASSRSGGNYGYTF.